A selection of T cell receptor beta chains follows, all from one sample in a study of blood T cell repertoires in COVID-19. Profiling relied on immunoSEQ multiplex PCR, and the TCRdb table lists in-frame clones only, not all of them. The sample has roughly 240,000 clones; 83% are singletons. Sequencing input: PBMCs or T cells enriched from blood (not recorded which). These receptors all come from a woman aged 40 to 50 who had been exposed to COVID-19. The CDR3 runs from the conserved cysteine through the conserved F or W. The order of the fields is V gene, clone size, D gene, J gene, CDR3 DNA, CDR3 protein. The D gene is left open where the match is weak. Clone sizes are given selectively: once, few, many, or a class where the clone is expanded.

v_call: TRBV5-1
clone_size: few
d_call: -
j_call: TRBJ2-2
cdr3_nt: TGCGCCAGCAGCGCCCCCGGCGGCTCGGCCGGGGAGCTGTTTTTT
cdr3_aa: CASSAPGGSAGELFF

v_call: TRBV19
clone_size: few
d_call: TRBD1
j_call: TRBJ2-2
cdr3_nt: TGTGCCAGTAGTTGGGACAGGGGAACCGGGGAGCTGTTTTTT
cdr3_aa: CASSWDRGTGELFF

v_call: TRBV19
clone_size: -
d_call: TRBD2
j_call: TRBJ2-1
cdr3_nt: TGTGCCAGTAGTATGGGGAGGGGCTCCCACAATGAGCAGTTCTTC
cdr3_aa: CASSMGRGSHNEQFF

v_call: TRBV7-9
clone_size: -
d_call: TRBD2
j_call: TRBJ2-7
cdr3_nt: TGTGCCAGCAGCCCGAGCGGGGGGTACTACGAGCAGTACTTC
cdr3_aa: CASSPSGGYYEQYF

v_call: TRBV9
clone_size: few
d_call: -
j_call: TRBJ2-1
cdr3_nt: TGTGCCAGCAGCGTAGGGGTAGGGGGCAATGAGCAGTTCTTC
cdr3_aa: CASSVGVGGNEQFF

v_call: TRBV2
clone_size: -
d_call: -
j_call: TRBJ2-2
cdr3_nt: TGTGCCACCACATTGGGGACTGCGAACACCGGGGAGCTGTTTTTT
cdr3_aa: CATTLGTANTGELFF

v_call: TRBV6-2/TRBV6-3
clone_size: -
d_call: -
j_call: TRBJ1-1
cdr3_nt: TGTGCCAGCAGTTACCGGGGGGCGCGTGAGATGAACACTGAAGCTTTCTTT
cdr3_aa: CASSYRGAREMNTEAFF

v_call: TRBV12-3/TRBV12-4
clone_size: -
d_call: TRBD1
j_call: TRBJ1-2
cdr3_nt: TGTGCCAGCACCCCAGAGGGGGCTGGCGGCTACACCTTC
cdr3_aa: CASTPEGAGGYTF

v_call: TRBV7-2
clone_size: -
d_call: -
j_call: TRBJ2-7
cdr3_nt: TGTGCCAGCAGCAAGTCGACTTTACTCTCCTACGAGCAGTACTTC
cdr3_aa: CASSKSTLLSYEQYF

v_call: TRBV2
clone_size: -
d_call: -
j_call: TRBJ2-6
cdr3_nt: TGTGCCAGTTTTTCAGGGATGGGGCGAGGCTCTGGGGCCAACGTCCTGACTTTC
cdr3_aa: CASFSGMGRGSGANVLTF

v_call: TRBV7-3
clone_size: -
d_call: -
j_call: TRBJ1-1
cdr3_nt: TGTGCCAGCAGCTTAACCCGGCAGCAGGGGACTGAAGCTTTCTTT
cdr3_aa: CASSLTRQQGTEAFF

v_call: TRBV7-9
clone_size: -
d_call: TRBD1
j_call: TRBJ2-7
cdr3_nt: TGTGCCAGCAGCTTAGGGACAGGGGGGCTATACGAGCAGTACTTC
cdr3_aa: CASSLGTGGLYEQYF

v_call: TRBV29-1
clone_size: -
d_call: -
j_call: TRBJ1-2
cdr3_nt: TGCAGCGAACAGGGCTCCATGAACTATGGCTACACCTTC
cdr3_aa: CSEQGSMNYGYTF

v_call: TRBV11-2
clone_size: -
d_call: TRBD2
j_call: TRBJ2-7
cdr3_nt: TGTGCCAGCAGCTTAGGTCGGGGACTAGCCACGACGGGGGAGCAGTACTTC
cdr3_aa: CASSLGRGLATTGEQYF

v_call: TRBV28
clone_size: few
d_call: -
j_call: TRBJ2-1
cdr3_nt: TGTGCCAGCAGTACAGGGCCACAAGGTGAGCAGTTCTTC
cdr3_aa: CASSTGPQGEQFF

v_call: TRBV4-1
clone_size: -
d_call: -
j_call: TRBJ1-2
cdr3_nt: TGCGCCAGCAGCCAAGGATACTCTTCTAACTATGGCTACACCTTC
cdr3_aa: CASSQGYSSNYGYTF

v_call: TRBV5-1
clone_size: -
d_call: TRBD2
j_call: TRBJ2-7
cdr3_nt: TGCGCCAGCAGCCTGACTAGCGGAAGCTCCTACGAGCAGTACTTC
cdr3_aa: CASSLTSGSSYEQYF

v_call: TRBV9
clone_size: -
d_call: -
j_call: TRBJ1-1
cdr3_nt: TGTGCCAGCAGCAATCAAGACGCAGGGGAAGCTTTCTTT
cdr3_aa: CASSNQDAGEAFF

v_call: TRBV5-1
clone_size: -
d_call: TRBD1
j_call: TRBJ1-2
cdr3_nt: TGCGCCAGCAGCCTTTGGACAGGGAGTACTAACTATGGCTACACCTTC
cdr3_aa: CASSLWTGSTNYGYTF

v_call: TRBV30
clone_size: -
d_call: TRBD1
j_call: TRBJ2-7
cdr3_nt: TGTGCCTGGAGTGGGTCAGGGGGCGTGGACGAGCAGTACTTC
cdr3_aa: CAWSGSGGVDEQYF

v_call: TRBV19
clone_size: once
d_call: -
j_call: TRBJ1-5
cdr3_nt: TGTGCCAGTAGTGATCTCAGGGGCCATCAGCCCCAGCATTTT
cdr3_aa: CASSDLRGHQPQHF

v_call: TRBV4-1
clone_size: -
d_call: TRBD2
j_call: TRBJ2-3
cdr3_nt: TGCGCCAGCAGCCAAGAGGGATCGACTAGCGGGGGCCCAGATACGCAGTATTTT
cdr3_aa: CASSQEGSTSGGPDTQYF

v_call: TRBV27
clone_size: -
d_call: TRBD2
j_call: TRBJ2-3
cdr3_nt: TGTGCCAGCAGTCCTTTAGCGGGGGGGGAGTATTTT
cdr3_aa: CASSPLAGGEYF

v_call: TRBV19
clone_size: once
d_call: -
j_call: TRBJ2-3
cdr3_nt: TGTGCCAGTAGTATAACTGGGGCATTACCGCAGTATTTT
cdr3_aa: CASSITGALPQYF

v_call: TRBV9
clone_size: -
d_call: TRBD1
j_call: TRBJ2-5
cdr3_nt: TGTGCCAGCAGCGATGAACCGGGACAGGGGGTGACCCAGTACTTC
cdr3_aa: CASSDEPGQGVTQYF

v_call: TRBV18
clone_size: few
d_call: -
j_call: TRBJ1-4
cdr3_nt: TGTGCCAGCTCAGGAGTCGGTACAACTAATGAAAAACTGTTTTTT
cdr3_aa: CASSGVGTTNEKLFF

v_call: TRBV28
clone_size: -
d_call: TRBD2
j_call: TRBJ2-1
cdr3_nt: TGTGCCAGCAACTCCTTCGCGGGGGGGCCCTTGAGCTCCTACAATGAGCAGTTCTTC
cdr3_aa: CASNSFAGGPLSSYNEQFF

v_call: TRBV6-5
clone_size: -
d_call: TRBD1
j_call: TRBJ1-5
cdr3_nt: TGTGCCAGCACCAGGACAGGGAATAATCAGCCCCAGCATTTT
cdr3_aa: CASTRTGNNQPQHF

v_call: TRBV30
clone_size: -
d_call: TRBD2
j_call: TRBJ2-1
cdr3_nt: TGTGCCTGGAGTTCCAAAGGACTAGCGGACAATGAGCAGTTCTTC
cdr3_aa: CAWSSKGLADNEQFF

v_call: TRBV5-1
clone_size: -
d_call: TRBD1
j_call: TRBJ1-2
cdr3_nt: TGCGCCAGTGCCGGGACAGCACTATATGGCTACACCTTC
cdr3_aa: CASAGTALYGYTF

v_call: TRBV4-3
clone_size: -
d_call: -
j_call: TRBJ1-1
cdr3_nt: TGCGCCAGCAGCCAAGACTTCAGGGCTTGGAACACTGAAGCTTTCTTT
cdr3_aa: CASSQDFRAWNTEAFF

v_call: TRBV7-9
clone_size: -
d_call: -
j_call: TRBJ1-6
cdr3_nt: TGTGCCAGCAGCTCAGGGGCCAGCTCCTATAATTCACCCCTCCACTTT
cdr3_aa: CASSSGASSYNSPLHF

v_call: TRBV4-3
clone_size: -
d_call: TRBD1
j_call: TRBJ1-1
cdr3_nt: TGCGCCAGCAGCCAAGCGCCGGGACAGGGTGGCACTGAAGCTTTCTTT
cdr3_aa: CASSQAPGQGGTEAFF

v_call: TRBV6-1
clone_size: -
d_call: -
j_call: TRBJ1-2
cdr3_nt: TGTGCCAGCAGTGACAGGGTGGGGTATGGCTACACCTTC
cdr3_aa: CASSDRVGYGYTF

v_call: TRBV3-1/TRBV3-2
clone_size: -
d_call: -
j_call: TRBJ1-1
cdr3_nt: TGTGCCAGGGTGCTTGGGTGTTCAGGGGACACTGAAGCTTTCTTT
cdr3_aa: CARVLGCSGDTEAFF

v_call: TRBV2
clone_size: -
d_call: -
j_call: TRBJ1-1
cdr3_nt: TGTGCCAGCAGCCGAGATATGAACACTGAAGCTTTCTTT
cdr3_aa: CASSRDMNTEAFF

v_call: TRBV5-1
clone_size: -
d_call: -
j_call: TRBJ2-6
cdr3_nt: TGCGCCAGCAACGGGGGTGGGGCCAACGTCCTGACTTTC
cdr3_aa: CASNGGGANVLTF

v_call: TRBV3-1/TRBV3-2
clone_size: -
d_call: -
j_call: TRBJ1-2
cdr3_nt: TGTGCCAGCAGCCCAAGTACAGCGGCGCCAGTCTATGGCTACACCTTC
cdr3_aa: CASSPSTAAPVYGYTF

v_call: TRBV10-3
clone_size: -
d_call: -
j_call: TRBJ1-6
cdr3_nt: TGTGCCATCAGCGGAGGCTATAATTCACCCCTCCACTTT
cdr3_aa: CAISGGYNSPLHF

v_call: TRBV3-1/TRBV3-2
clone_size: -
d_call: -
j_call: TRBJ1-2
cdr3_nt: TGTGCCAGCAGCCCAGGGGCTCAATGGATACTCTATGGCTACACCTTC
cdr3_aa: CASSPGAQWILYGYTF

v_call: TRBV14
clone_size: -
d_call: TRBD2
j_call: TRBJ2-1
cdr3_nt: TGTGCCAGCAGCCAAGATAAGCGGGGGGCGACTTCAAAGCAGTTCTTC
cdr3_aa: CASSQDKRGATSKQFF

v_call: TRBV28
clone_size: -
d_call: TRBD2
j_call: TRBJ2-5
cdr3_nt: TGTGCCAGCAGCCCTTTGGGGAATCGCGGGGGTTCTCAAGAGACCCAGTACTTC
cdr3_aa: CASSPLGNRGGSQETQYF